This T cell receptor (beta chain) was documented in a study of radiation and T cells in renal cell carcinoma. The table came from immunoSEQ multiplex PCR; TCRdb's copy has only in-frame clones and leaves some out. The sample has more than 120,000 clones, roughly 90% seen once. The CDR3 contains 14 residues. The junction had 5 bases not matched to a gene; V was cut back by 4 bases and J by 6 bases. Germline V CDR1 and CDR2: MNHNS, SASEGT. This sample's time point: blood 4 weeks post-SBRT, at nephrectomy. Treatment given: 15 Gy SBRT to primary tumor, nephrectomy 4 weeks later. Nephrectomy followed 15 Gy stereotactic body radiation by 4 weeks. Serial blood draws occurred at baseline and 2 and 4 weeks post-SBRT.

This sample comprised blood, obtained from a patient whose treatment included radiotherapy and nephrectomy. The chain recombines TRBV6-1 with TRBJ2-2; 7 bases are a match to TRBD1. The origin of this receptor is a woman aged 50 to 65 with renal cell carcinoma. CDR3 loop: CASSGSTGPGELFF. The CDR3 DNA reads TGTGCCAGCAGTGGCTCGACAGGGCCCGGGGAGCTGTTTTTT.